One sample yielded the 32 T cell receptor beta chains listed below, sequenced in a study of T cell changes during pregnancy in multiple sclerosis. TCRdb's copy holds only in-frame clones and misses some; the assay was immunoSEQ multiplex PCR. The sample contains some 81,000 clones, 85% to 95% of which appear only once. Sequencing used peripheral blood, obtained after pregnancy. These receptors all come from a female donor in good health, enrolled as a control in a pregnancy study.

The chain links TRBV30 to TRBJ2-7; 9 bases match TRBD1. V dropped 6 bases and J dropped 4; count of bases not matched to a gene: 1. This CDR3 is built from 11 residues. In germline, CDR1 is GTSNPN, CDR2 SVGIG (reference sequence). CDR3: CACGTGYEQYF. For the CDR3, the DNA is TGTGCCTGCGGGACAGGGTACGAGCAGTACTTC.

This chain connects TRBV6-6 to TRBJ2-1; tentatively, D is TRBD2 (5 bases). Germline CDR1 MNHNY, CDR2 SVGAGI (reference sequence). Trimming pared 4 bases from V and 0 bases from J, leaving 7 bases between. CDR3 length equals 14 residues. The CDR3 DNA is TGTGCCAGCAGTTGGGAGAGCTCCTACAATGAGCAGTTCTTC. This translates into CASSWESSYNEQFF.

The gene calls are TRBV11-1 and TRBJ1-5; no firm D call. The germline gives CDR1 SGHAT, CDR2 FQDESV (reference sequence). Trimming shortened V by 0 bases and J by 6 bases, and 6 bases separated the two germline ends. The CDR3 consists of 13 residues. In DNA form, the CDR3 reads TGTGCCAGCAGCTTAGCTGAGGGTCAGCCCCAGCATTTT. Translating gives CASSLAEGQPQHF.

V is TRBV28 and J is TRBJ2-7; D may be TRBD1 (6 bases). The germline CDR1 and CDR2 sequences are MDHEN and SYDVKM. The CDR3 has 14 amino acids. V was cut by 5 bases and J by 6 bases, with 17 bases left in between. The CDR3, as DNA: TGTGCCAGCAGTCAAGCCAACACAGGGACCGAGCAGTACTTC. Translated, it gives CASSQANTGTEQYF. The variable domain in full, with the rest retrieved from reference TRBV28 and TRBJ2-7, is DVKVTQSSRYLVKRTGEKVFLECVQDMDHENMFWYRQDPGLGLRLIYFSYDVKMKEKGDIPEGYSVSREKKERFSLILESASTNQTSMYLCASSQANTGTEQYFGPGTRLTVT.

The chain employs TRBV5-1 and TRBJ2-2; D ambiguous. The CDR3 loop spans 12 amino acids. Trimming took 6 bases from V and 2 from J, leaving 5 bases between them. Germline CDR1 reads SGHRS; CDR2 reads YFSETQ. CDR3 coding DNA: TGCGCCAGCACAGTTAACACCGGGGAGCTGTTTTTT. It specifies CASTVNTGELFF. Complete variable domain (other parts from reference TRBV5-1 and TRBJ2-2): KAGVTQTPRYLIKTRGQQVTLSCSPISGHRSVSWYQQTPGQGLQFLFEYFSETQRNKGNFPGRFSGRQFSNSRSEMNVSTLELGDSALYLCASTVNTGELFFGEGSRLTVL.

J is TRBJ2-7 and V is TRBV6-1; 8 positions match TRBD1. V was clipped by 10 bases and J by 0 bases; unmatched bases: 8. The germline gives CDR1 MNHNS, CDR2 SASEGT. CDR3 length equals 14 residues. CDR3 in DNA: TGTGCCATTACAGGGGGTGTCAGCTCCTACGAGCAGTACTTC. Residues: CAITGGVSSYEQYF.

The V call is TRBV7-8, the J call TRBJ1-4, with 10 bases lining up with TRBD1. The V segment lost 3 bases and the J segment 7 bases; nucleotides outside the gene matches: 5. The CDR3 has 15 amino acids. Germline V CDR1 and CDR2: SGHVS, FQNEAQ. The CDR3 protein is CASSLTDRGGEKLFF. The CDR3, as DNA: TGTGCCAGCAGCTTGACGGACAGGGGGGGTGAAAAACTGTTTTTT.

The chain links TRBV6-4 to TRBJ1-1; D ambiguous. The germline V and J ends were trimmed by 2 bases and 1 base, with 8 bases remaining between them. CDR1 is MRHNA, CDR2 SNTAGT, per germline. The CDR3 extends over 14 amino acids. The CDR3 sequence is CASSDAGRNTEAFF. CDR3 sequence (DNA): TGTGCCAGCAGTGACGCGGGGAGGAACACTGAAGCTTTCTTT.

This clone has just one count. The DNA for the CDR3 is TGCGCCAGCAGCCCCGGACAGAGAACTAATGAAAAACTGTTTTTT. Amino acid sequence: CASSPGQRTNEKLFF. The rearrangement joins TRBV5-1 to TRBJ1-4, with a weak D call TRBD1 (6 bases). The CDR3 loop spans 15 amino acids. Trimming removed 4 bases from V and 1 base from J, with 11 bases in between. Germline V lookup: CDR1 SGHRS, CDR2 YFSETQ.

This clone was counted a single time. This chain connects TRBV4-1 to TRBJ1-2; D might be TRBD1 (6 bases). Germline CDR1 reads MGHRA; CDR2 reads YSYEKL. The length of the CDR3 is 18 residues. Trimming cost V 2 bases and J 8 bases, with 27 bases left between them. The CDR3 DNA sequence: TGCGCCAGCAGCCAAATTAAAACAGGGACGAGGATGGCGACGGGCTACACCTTC. It specifies CASSQIKTGTRMATGYTF.

This chain links TRBV2 with TRBJ2-4; 7 bases line up with TRBD2. The CDR3 spans 15 residues. Trimming took 0 bases from V and 11 from J; bases not matched to a gene: 10. Germline CDR1 reads SNHLY; CDR2 reads FYNNEI. CDR3 in DNA: TGTGCCAGCAGTGAAGCCAGAGGGAGGGCGAGCTTTCAGTACTTC. The encoded protein is CASSEARGRASFQYF.

This chain links TRBV11-2 with TRBJ2-1; 8 bases match TRBD1. V lost 5 bases to trimming and J lost 3 bases; unmatched junction nucleotides: 6. From germline, CDR1 is SGHAT and CDR2 FQNNGV. This CDR3 is built from 15 residues. CDR3 sequence reads: CASSPTGVFYNEQFF. The CDR3 nucleotides read TGTGCCAGCAGCCCGACAGGGGTTTTCTACAATGAGCAGTTCTTC.

The CDR3 nucleotides read TGTGCCTGGAGGGTTCAGGGCGCCCCTGAAGCTTTCTTT. It specifies CAWRVQGAPEAFF. The chain joins TRBV30 to TRBJ1-1; TRBD1 is a possible D gene (5 bases). Deletions cut 3 bases from V and 6 bases from J, with 14 bases between. The CDR3 length is 13 residues. Germline CDR1 reads GTSNPN; CDR2 reads SVGIG (reference sequence). The variable domain in full, with the rest retrieved from reference TRBV30 and TRBJ1-1, is SQTIHQWPATLVQPVGSPLSLECTVEGTSNPNLYWYRQAAGRGLQLLFYSVGIGQISSEVPQNLSASRPQDRQFILSSKKLLLSDSGFYLCAWRVQGAPEAFFGQGTRLTVV.

The chain has TRBV27 and TRBJ2-3; 9 bases align to TRBD2. The CDR3 contains 15 residues. The ends lost 2 bases at V and 4 bases at J; junction bases unmatched: 4. Germline lookup yields CDR1 MNHEY and CDR2 SMNVEV (reference sequence). In DNA, the CDR3 is TGTGCCAGCAGTTTAGGCGGGAGGGGCGCAGATACGCAGTATTTT. The encoded protein is CASSLGGRGADTQYF.

The V and J genes are TRBV18 and TRBJ1-6, with 8 positions matching TRBD1. From germline, CDR1 is KGHSH and CDR2 LQKENI. Losses at the gene ends were 1 base for V and 11 bases for J; bases not matched to a gene: 7. CDR3 length: 15 amino acids. CDR3 loop: CASSPRAGGIAPLHF. The CDR3 DNA sequence: TGTGCCAGCTCACCACGCGCAGGGGGCATAGCACCCCTCCACTTT.

This chain uses TRBV4-3 with TRBJ1-5; D perhaps matches TRBD1 (5 bases). CDR3 size: 15 residues. Germline V gene lookup returns CDR1 LGHNA and CDR2 YSLEER. V lost 4 bases and J lost 5, with 15 bases in between. CDR3 protein: CASSPGPTGDQPQHF. The CDR3 nucleotides are TGCGCCAGCAGCCCCGGGCCTACGGGGGATCAGCCCCAGCATTTT.

The chain combines TRBV18 with TRBJ1-2; no firm D call. Germline CDR1 KGHSH, CDR2 LQKENI. V was pared by 2 bases and J by 3 bases, with 13 bases between. This CDR3 region has 15 residues. The CDR3 DNA reads as TGTGCCAGCTCACCAAGGCGGGCAGAAGACTATGGCTACACCTTC. Its protein is CASSPRRAEDYGYTF. The full variable domain, with the rest looked up from reference TRBV18 and TRBJ1-2, is NAGVMQNPRHLVRRRGQEARLRCSPMKGHSHVYWYRQLPEEGLKFMVYLQKENIIDESGMPKERFSAEFPKEGPSILRIQQVVRGDSAAYFCASSPRRAEDYGYTFGSGTRLTVV.

The rearrangement links TRBV29-1 to TRBJ2-3, with D unresolved. With 7 bases removed from V and 6 bases from J, the gap between germline ends came to 11 bases. Per germline, CDR1 SQVTM and CDR2 ANQGSEA. This CDR3 contains 11 residues. CDR3 loop: CSARNSDTQYF. The CDR3 region has the DNA TGCAGCGCGCGGAACTCCGATACGCAGTATTTT.

The V call is TRBV12-5, the J call TRBJ2-1, with 16 positions matching TRBD2. The V gene's germline CDR1 is LGHNT and CDR2 FRNRAP. This CDR3 has 20 residues. With 1 base clipped from V and 0 bases from J, the junction kept 6 bases outside the gene matches. The CDR3 here is CASGLGPGLAGGSSYNEQFF. In DNA, the CDR3 is TGTGCTAGTGGTTTGGGACCGGGACTAGCGGGAGGGAGCTCCTACAATGAGCAGTTCTTC. Filled out from reference TRBV12-5 and TRBJ2-1, the complete variable domain reads DARVTQTPRHKVTEMGQEVTMRCQPILGHNTVFWYRQTMMQGLELLAYFRNRAPLDDSGMPKDRFSAEMPDATLATLKIQPSEPRDSAVYFCASGLGPGLAGGSSYNEQFFGPGTRLTVL.

The V and J genes are TRBV7-9 and TRBJ1-1, with 7 bases lining up with TRBD1. Per the germline V gene, CDR1 is SEHNR and CDR2 is FQNEAQ (reference sequence). Trimming took 4 bases from V and 7 from J; bases not matched to a gene: 15. The CDR3 contains 16 residues. The CDR3 here is CASSSLRVEGADEAFF. The DNA of the CDR3 is TGTGCCAGCAGCTCCCTAAGGGTGGAGGGGGCGGATGAAGCTTTCTTT.

The chain couples TRBV7-2 to TRBJ2-1, with 14 bases identical to TRBD2. V lost 4 bases and J lost 4; bases outside the gene matches: 6. CDR1 and CDR2 from the germline V gene are SGHTA and FQGNSA. CDR3 length: 17 amino acids. In DNA, the CDR3 is TGTGCCAGCAGCTCCCGACTAGCGGGAGGGATGTACAATGAGCAGTTCTTC. Translated: CASSSRLAGGMYNEQFF.

CDR3 residues: CASSLTRAGDTQYF. The CDR3 bases are TGTGCCAGCAGCTTGACTCGAGCGGGGGATACGCAGTATTTT. The chain couples TRBV5-6 to TRBJ2-3; 7 bases fit TRBD2. J gave up 6 bases and V 1 base, and 5 bases lay outside the gene matches. Germline-derived CDR1 and CDR2 are SGHDT and YYEEEE. The CDR3 length is 14 residues.

This clone was found once. V and J are TRBV28 and TRBJ1-2; D ambiguous. V dropped 6 bases and J dropped 3 bases, with 5 bases sitting between them. The CDR3 has 11 amino acids. Germline V CDR1 and CDR2: MDHEN, SYDVKM. DNA for the CDR3: TGTGCCAGCAGGGAGGACTATGGCTACACCTTC. This translates into CASREDYGYTF.

The genes are TRBV28 and TRBJ1-1; D perhaps matches TRBD1 (5 bases). This CDR3 has 13 amino acids. Deletions cut 3 bases from V and 4 bases from J, with 9 bases between. CDR1 and CDR2 (germline): MDHEN, SYDVKM. The CDR3 region has the DNA TGTGCCAGCAGTTTGACAGCCGCCACTGAAGCTTTCTTT. It codes for CASSLTAATEAFF.

The chain recombines TRBV15 with TRBJ1-5; possibly TRBD1 for D (6 bases). Germline V gives CDR1 LNHNV, CDR2 YYDKDF (reference sequence). V was cut by 4 bases and J by 5 bases, with 9 bases left in between. The CDR3 totals 13 residues. The CDR3 here is CATSTAGDQPQHF. The DNA for the CDR3 is TGTGCCACCAGCACTGCAGGGGATCAGCCCCAGCATTTT. Full variable domain (rest looked up from reference TRBV15 and TRBJ1-5): DAMVIQNPRYQVTQFGKPVTLSCSQTLNHNVMYWYQQKSSQAPKLLFHYYDKDFNNEADTPDNFQSRRPNTSFCFLDIRSPGLGDTAMYLCATSTAGDQPQHFGDGTRLSIL.

CDR3 nucleotides: TGTGCCAGCTCCTCAGGGGATAACACCGGGGAGCTGTTTTTT. Its translation is CASSSGDNTGELFF. This chain uses TRBV18 with TRBJ2-2, with D perhaps TRBD1 (6 bases). V lost 6 bases and J lost 2, with 10 bases in between. The CDR3 extends over 14 amino acids. Germline lookup yields CDR1 KGHSH and CDR2 LQKENI.

This clone showed up just a few times. The V call is TRBV5-1, the J call TRBJ1-2; 9 bases agree with TRBD1. CDR3 length: 12 residues. J lost 8 bases, V lost 7 bases, and 6 bases had no gene match. CDR1 SGHRS and CDR2 YFSETQ come from the germline V gene. CDR3 loop: CASRTGEEGYTF. In DNA form, the CDR3 reads TGCGCCAGCCGGACAGGGGAGGAGGGCTACACCTTC.

The rearrangement uses TRBV5-1 and TRBJ1-2; unclear D gene. This CDR3 spans 13 amino acids. V lost 0 bases and J lost 2, with 5 bases in between. Germline CDR1 SGHRS, CDR2 YFSETQ. The CDR3 nucleotides read TGCGCCAGCAGCTTGGACATAAACTATGGCTACACCTTC. Translation gives CASSLDINYGYTF. The full variable domain, completed using reference TRBV5-1 and TRBJ1-2, is KAGVTQTPRYLIKTRGQQVTLSCSPISGHRSVSWYQQTPGQGLQFLFEYFSETQRNKGNFPGRFSGRQFSNSRSEMNVSTLELGDSALYLCASSLDINYGYTFGSGTRLTVV.

V gene TRBV29-1 combines with J gene TRBJ1-4; D remains unclear. V was cut by 4 bases and J by 8 bases, with 11 bases left in between. The germline V gene has CDR1 SQVTM and CDR2 ANQGSEA. This CDR3 is 12 amino acids long. CDR3 in DNA: TGCAGCGTTGTTAACCCTGGCGAAAAACTGTTTTTT. Translating gives CSVVNPGEKLFF.

V usage is TRBV6-5 and J usage is TRBJ2-5; possible D gene TRBD2, 6 bases. Germline V gene sequence: CDR1 MNHEY, CDR2 SVGAGI. Trimming shortened V by 0 bases and J by 5 bases, and 10 bases separated the two germline ends. The length of the CDR3 is 14 residues. The CDR3 loop reads CASSYSEGSETQYF. CDR3 coding DNA: TGTGCCAGCAGTTACTCGGAGGGGAGCGAGACCCAGTACTTC.

This chain links TRBV9 with TRBJ2-5; D may be TRBD2 (5 bases). The CDR3 runs to 15 residues. Trimming cost V 0 bases and J 5 bases, with 14 bases left between them. Germline V lookup: CDR1 SGDLS, CDR2 YYNGEE. The CDR3 nucleotides are TGTGCCAGCAGCGTAGACGCTAGCCTACGGGAGACCCAGTACTTC. Its protein is CASSVDASLRETQYF.

The CDR3 sequence is CASSPRDMGTEAFF. DNA for the CDR3: TGTGCCAGCAGCCCCCGGGACATGGGCACTGAAGCTTTCTTT. The rearrangement links TRBV7-9 to TRBJ1-1; a possible D gene is TRBD1 (6 bases). This CDR3 has 14 residues. Trimming left V 5 bases short and J 4 bases short, with 14 bases between. CDR1 is SEHNR, CDR2 FQNEAQ, per germline (reference sequence).